Below, one T cell receptor (beta chain) is given with its context. The data are from a study of blood T cell repertoires in COVID-19. Study overall: The United States, Italy and Spain provided the acute and convalescent COVID-19 samples.

The length of the CDR3 is 14 residues. V shed 11 bases and J shed 1 base, with 17 bases lying between them. Germline V gene sequence: CDR1 ENHRY, CDR2 SYGVKD. Original processing notes: Estimated nucleated cell counts came from reference gene primer amplification. The data were produced by immunoSEQ multiplex PCR, yet TCRdb's version contains in-frame clones alone and is incomplete. That table gives V, J and clone size, and the DNA gave D and trimming. There are under 500,000 clones in the sample; 70% to 90% occur only once, and roughly 1.8% lies in the top ten. Participant ages covered roughly 18 to 90 years across approximately 25 US areas.

The source material was PBMCs or T cells enriched from blood (not recorded which). This sequence originates from a woman between 18 and 29 years old with acute COVID-19. This chain joins TRBV10-3 and TRBJ1-1, with D unclear. In DNA form, the CDR3 reads TGTGCCGCGAAGGAGAGTTCGGCGAACACTGAAGCTTTCTTT. It yields the protein CAAKESSANTEAFF.